Listed here are 7 T cell receptor beta chains from one sample, sequenced in a study of blood T cell repertoires in COVID-19. Sequencing was performed with immunoSEQ multiplex PCR; in TCRdb, only in-frame clones are kept and a portion is missing. The sample contains some 100,000 clones, around nine tenths of which appear only once. The sequenced sample was peripheral blood. The source is a man in his 70s with acute or convalescent COVID-19.

CDR3 amino acids: CASRTGSSYNSPLHF. In DNA, the CDR3 is TGTGCCAGCAGGACAGGGAGCTCCTATAATTCACCCCTCCACTTT. This chain joins TRBV6-5 and TRBJ1-6; 7 bases are shared with TRBD1. V lost 6 bases and J lost 0; bases outside the gene matches: 2. Germline V gene lookup returns CDR1 MNHEY and CDR2 SVGAGI. The CDR3 length is 15 residues.

V gene TRBV11-2 combines with J gene TRBJ2-7, with D tentatively TRBD2 (6 bases). The germline V gene encodes CDR1 SGHAT and CDR2 FQNNGV. Trimming pared 2 bases from V and 6 bases from J, leaving 11 bases between. There are 13 residues in the CDR3. In DNA form, the CDR3 reads TGTGCCAGCAGCTTAATGCTAGCGTTCGAGCAGTACTTC. Its translation: CASSLMLAFEQYF. Full variable domain (missing parts from reference TRBV11-2 and TRBJ2-7): EAGVAQSPRYKIIEKRQSVAFWCNPISGHATLYWYQQILGQGPKLLIQFQNNGVVDDSQLPKDRFSAERLKGVDSTLKIQPAKLEDSAVYLCASSLMLAFEQYFGPGTRLTVT.

This clone was recorded a few times. This chain connects TRBV29-1 to TRBJ1-2; D is uncertain. V was trimmed by 3 bases and J by 2 bases, leaving 16 bases between them. CDR1 is SQVTM, CDR2 ANQGSEA, per germline. The CDR3 is made up of 15 amino acids. The CDR3 spells CSVERFIAANYGYTF. Here the CDR3 DNA reads TGCAGCGTTGAGCGGTTTATAGCAGCAAACTATGGCTACACCTTC.

This chain joins TRBV7-9 and TRBJ1-3; D unclear. CDR1 SEHNR and CDR2 FQNEAQ come from the germline V gene (reference sequence). There are 16 residues in the CDR3. Trimming removed 7 bases at V and 0 bases at J, with 16 bases between. The CDR3 sequence: CASTGSVANSGNTIYF. Written as DNA, the CDR3 is TGTGCCAGCACGGGGTCTGTAGCTAACTCTGGAAACACCATATATTTT.

About this clone itself: A read error may produce the germline difference seen at one junction end. The chain carries TRBV7-7 and TRBJ2-1, with 11 positions matching TRBD2. The germline CDR1 and CDR2 sequences are SSHAT and FNYEAQ (reference sequence). The CDR3 runs 15 residues. The DNA of the CDR3 is TGTGCTAGCAGCCCAACTAGCGGGAGATACAATGAGCAGTTCTTC. Its protein is CASSPTSGRYNEQFF.

This chain uses TRBV4-1 with TRBJ2-3, with 9 bases identical to TRBD2. With V trimmed by 3 bases and J by 5 bases, 0 bases remained unmatched. The CDR3 is 13 residues long. CDR1 MGHRA and CDR2 YSYEKL come from the germline V gene. CDR3: CASSQREGDTQYF. The CDR3, as DNA: TGCGCCAGCAGCCAGCGGGAGGGAGATACGCAGTATTTT.

This chain joins TRBV24-1 and TRBJ1-5; D is undetermined. Trimming took off 9 bases at V and 0 bases at J, with 5 bases between the two ends. Germline loops: CDR1 KGHDR, CDR2 SFDVKD. This CDR3 is 12 amino acids long. CDR3 loop: CATSSSNQPQHF. CDR3 coding DNA: TGTGCCACCTCATCTAGCAATCAGCCCCAGCATTTT.